These 28 T cell receptor beta chains originate from one sample sequenced in a study of cytomegalovirus exposure and HLA in healthy donors. Sequenced by immunoSEQ multiplex PCR; TCRdb stores in-frame clones only, minus some. Among tens of thousands of clones listed, roughly 94% were seen once. The sequenced material came from PBMCs. Receptor source: a woman under 30 in good health and CMV-seropositive.

This chain uses TRBV9 with TRBJ2-6; 10 bases map to TRBD1. Per the germline V gene, CDR1 is SGDLS and CDR2 is YYNGEE. CDR3 length: 16 residues. J gave up 0 bases and V 5 bases, and 2 bases lay outside the gene matches. The CDR3 here is CASSGTGDSGANVLTF. The CDR3 DNA reads TGTGCCAGCAGTGGGACAGGGGACTCTGGGGCCAACGTCCTGACTTTC.

The DNA of the CDR3 is TGTGCCAGCAGTCGGGGGACTAGAGGTGGGGAGACCCAGTACTTC. It yields the protein CASSRGTRGGETQYF. The chain is built from TRBV6-5 and TRBJ2-5, with 8 bases lining up with TRBD2. The CDR3 runs to 15 residues. Losses at the gene ends were 5 bases for V and 5 bases for J; bases not matched to a gene: 10. Germline CDR1 and CDR2: MNHEY and SVGAGI.

The rearrangement uses TRBV6-5 and TRBJ2-7, with D perhaps matching TRBD1 (6 bases). V lost 0 bases, J lost 2 bases, and 11 bases lay in between. The germline V gene encodes CDR1 MNHEY and CDR2 SVGAGI. CDR3 length: 15 residues. The chain's CDR3 is CASSYSPGEAYEQYF. The CDR3 nucleotides are TGTGCCAGCAGTTACTCGCCAGGGGAAGCCTACGAGCAGTACTTC.

The chain carries TRBV4-3 and TRBJ1-6, with D perhaps matching TRBD1 (6 bases). The CDR3 sequence is 18 residues long. Germline V gives CDR1 LGHNA, CDR2 YSLEER. V was cut by 0 bases and J by 9 bases, with 21 bases left in between. CDR3 sequence reads: CASSQDPRGGAVSSPLHF. The CDR3 nucleotides read TGCGCCAGCAGCCAAGACCCCCGGGGGGGGGCGGTATCTTCACCCCTCCACTTT.

This rearrangement joins TRBV6-5 to TRBJ1-2; 11 bases fit TRBD1. There are 15 residues in the CDR3. CDR1 and CDR2 from the germline V gene are MNHEY and SVGAGI. Germline trimming cut 6 bases from V and 4 bases from J; bases unmatched to any gene: 7. In nucleotides, the CDR3 is TGTGCCAGCAGACCTCCGGGACAGGGGGGCTATGGCTACACCTTC. It encodes CASRPPGQGGYGYTF.

The V gene is TRBV4-1, the J gene TRBJ2-3, with a weak D call TRBD1 (5 bases). Germline CDR1 MGHRA, CDR2 YSYEKL. Trimming left V 1 base short and J 0 bases short, with 17 bases between. This CDR3 has 18 residues. The CDR3 sequence: CASSQVPSTGVSTDTQYF. CDR3 coding DNA: TGCGCCAGCAGCCAAGTTCCCTCAACAGGAGTTAGCACAGATACGCAGTATTTT.

This rearrangement joins TRBV10-2 to TRBJ2-7, with 13 bases identical to TRBD2. The CDR3 has 13 amino acids. Germline V gene sequence: CDR1 WSHSY, CDR2 SAAADI. V dropped 6 bases and J dropped 6; count of bases not matched to a gene: 2. DNA of the CDR3: TGCGCCAGCAGAGGACTAGCGGGAGTCGAGCAGTACTTC. It encodes CASRGLAGVEQYF.

This clone has a single count. The chain recombines TRBV7-6 with TRBJ2-7; 7 bases are shared with TRBD1. The ends lost 5 bases at V and 4 bases at J; junction bases unmatched: 8. The CDR3 has 14 residues. The germline gives CDR1 SGHVS, CDR2 FNYEAQ. The CDR3 DNA sequence: TGTGCCAGCAGCCCTGGGACAGTGGATTACGAGCAGTACTTC. Residues: CASSPGTVDYEQYF.

V usage is TRBV5-1 and J usage is TRBJ1-5, with 7 bases that match TRBD1. The CDR3 covers 14 residues. Germline CDR1 is SGHRS and CDR2 is YFSETQ. The V segment lost 0 bases and the J segment 7 bases; nucleotides outside the gene matches: 4. The CDR3, as DNA: TGCGCCAGCAGCTTGGGACAGGGTGGACAGCCCCAGCATTTT. This translates into CASSLGQGGQPQHF.

This chain joins TRBV7-2 and TRBJ2-4, with 10 nucleotides matching TRBD1. CDR3 length equals 15 residues. Germline V gene sequence: CDR1 SGHTA, CDR2 FQGNSA. Trimming removed 1 base from V and 7 bases from J; junction bases left unmatched: 4. The CDR3 region is CASSLVGTGVNIQYF. The DNA of the CDR3 is TGTGCCAGCAGCTTAGTCGGGACAGGGGTGAACATTCAGTACTTC.

The CDR3: CASSLPRVHYEQYF. CDR3 sequence (DNA): TGTGCCAGCAGCTTGCCCAGGGTTCACTACGAGCAGTACTTC. This chain joins TRBV5-5 and TRBJ2-7, with a weak D call TRBD1 (5 bases). The CDR3 totals 14 residues. Germline V gene sequence: CDR1 SGHKS, CDR2 YYEKEE (reference sequence). V lost 1 base, J lost 3 bases, and 11 bases lay in between.

The rearrangement joins TRBV2 to TRBJ2-7, with unresolved D. The V end lost 4 bases, the J end lost 7 bases, and 14 bases lay between the germline ends. The CDR3 is 13 amino acids. Germline loops: CDR1 SNHLY, CDR2 FYNNEI. As DNA, the CDR3 is TGTGCCAGCAGTGCGGAACAGACAAGAGAGCAGTACTTC. This sequence encodes CASSAEQTREQYF.

This chain uses TRBV19 with TRBJ1-1; perhaps TRBD1 as D (5 bases). V was shortened by 6 bases and J by 2 bases, with 10 bases between the two germline ends. There are 13 residues in the CDR3. CDR1 is LNHDA and CDR2 is SQIVND in the germline V gene (reference sequence). The CDR3 reads CASRTTVNTEAFF. The CDR3 DNA reads TGTGCCAGTAGAACGACAGTTAACACTGAAGCTTTCTTT.

J is TRBJ2-7 and V is TRBV27; unclear D gene. This CDR3 region has 12 residues. The V and J ends lost 4 bases and 3 bases respectively, with 7 bases between them. The V gene's germline CDR1 is MNHEY and CDR2 SMNVEV (reference sequence). The CDR3 loop is CASSSKNYEQYF. CDR3 in DNA: TGTGCCAGCAGTTCCAAAAACTACGAGCAGTACTTC.

The chain combines TRBV29-1 with TRBJ1-2, with D possibly matching TRBD1 (5 bases). CDR1 is SQVTM, CDR2 ANQGSEA, per germline. The CDR3 is made up of 12 amino acids. V shed 6 bases and J shed 5 bases, with 13 bases lying between them. CDR3 loop: CSVEPGGYGYTF. The DNA of the CDR3 is TGCAGCGTGGAGCCCGGGGGGTATGGCTACACCTTC.

J is TRBJ1-1 and V is TRBV7-9; 8 nucleotides agree with TRBD1. V gave up 3 bases and J gave up 4 bases; unmatched junction bases: 10. Germline V gene lookup returns CDR1 SEHNR and CDR2 FQNEAQ (reference sequence). This CDR3 is built from 16 residues. The CDR3 is CASSFPTDRGSTEAFF. CDR3 DNA sequence: TGTGCCAGCAGCTTTCCCACCGACAGGGGAAGCACTGAAGCTTTCTTT.

This chain links TRBV28 with TRBJ2-2; tentative D call: TRBD2 (5 bases). Looked up from germline, CDR1 is MDHEN and CDR2 is SYDVKM. V was pared by 2 bases and J by 5 bases, with 6 bases between. The CDR3 loop spans 13 amino acids. The CDR3: CASSLGGTGELFF. The CDR3 DNA sequence: TGTGCCAGCAGTTTAGGAGGTACCGGGGAGCTGTTTTTT.

V is TRBV14 and J is TRBJ1-2; 9 bases are shared with TRBD1. With 4 bases clipped from V and 2 bases from J, the junction kept 5 bases outside the gene matches. The germline CDR1 and CDR2 sequences are SGHDN and FVKESK. The CDR3 covers 15 residues. CDR3 region: CASSPRDRENYGYTF. In DNA form, the CDR3 reads TGTGCCAGCAGCCCCCGGGACAGGGAGAACTATGGCTACACCTTC.

V usage is TRBV29-1 and J usage is TRBJ2-7; a possible D gene is TRBD1 (5 bases). Per the germline V gene, CDR1 is SQVTM and CDR2 is ANQGSEA. V was shortened by 4 bases and J by 2 bases, with 12 bases between the two germline ends. CDR3 length equals 13 residues. The CDR3, as DNA: TGCAGCGTTGGAGGCAGGGCGGCCTACGAGCAGTACTTC. It codes for CSVGGRAAYEQYF.

The chain links TRBV28 to TRBJ2-4; the D is unclear. CDR1 is MDHEN and CDR2 is SYDVKM in the germline V gene. With 9 bases removed from V and 6 bases from J, the gap between germline ends came to 15 bases. The CDR3 runs to 13 residues. The CDR3 DNA follows: TGTGCCAGTTTCGATAACTCACGAAACATTCAGTACTTC. Its translation is CASFDNSRNIQYF.

This sequence joins TRBV2 and TRBJ2-1, with D possibly matching TRBD1 (5 bases). The germline V gene has CDR1 SNHLY and CDR2 FYNNEI. This CDR3 has 14 residues. V dropped 1 base and J dropped 5 bases, with 9 bases sitting between them. CDR3 protein: CASSEEGWNNEQFF. CDR3 DNA sequence: TGTGCCAGCAGTGAAGAGGGGTGGAACAATGAGCAGTTCTTC.

This chain uses TRBV5-8 with TRBJ1-1; a weak D match, TRBD1 (6 bases). Germline V CDR1 and CDR2: SGHTS, YDEGEE. CDR3 length equals 19 residues. V was shortened by 0 bases and J by 1 base, with 22 bases between the two germline ends. For the CDR3, the DNA is TGTGCCAGCAGCTTGGTGGTTCCAACAGGGCGATCGGGGAACACTGAAGCTTTCTTT. Amino acid sequence: CASSLVVPTGRSGNTEAFF.

The gene calls are TRBV7-2 and TRBJ2-7, with D perhaps matching TRBD1 (6 bases). The CDR3 has 16 amino acids. V dropped 5 bases and J dropped 2 bases, with 19 bases sitting between them. The germline CDR1 and CDR2 sequences are SGHTA and FQGNSA. DNA of the CDR3: TGTGCCAGCAGCCGTGAGATCGGGACAAGTACCTACGAGCAGTACTTC. Translated: CASSREIGTSTYEQYF.

This clone was picked up a small number of times. V and J are TRBV18 and TRBJ2-1, with D possibly TRBD2 on 5 matching bases. Germline V gives CDR1 KGHSH, CDR2 LQKENI. V was pared by 3 bases and J by 6 bases, with 12 bases between. The CDR3 loop spans 14 amino acids. CDR3 nucleotide sequence: TGTGCCAGCTCACCGGCCCCGGGGAGCAATGAGCAGTTCTTC. Protein: CASSPAPGSNEQFF.

The chain carries TRBV7-2 and TRBJ1-5; 8 bases are a match to TRBD1. The V gene's germline CDR1 is SGHTA and CDR2 FQGNSA. This CDR3 contains 18 residues. Trimming took 5 bases from V and 0 from J; bases not matched to a gene: 12. The CDR3 nucleotides are TGTGCCAGCAGCGACCGGACAGGGAGCCATTATAGCAATCAGCCCCAGCATTTT. Residues: CASSDRTGSHYSNQPQHF.

As DNA, the CDR3 is TGTGCCAGCAGTCCCGGGACATACGGGAATCAGCCCCAGCATTTT. Translation gives CASSPGTYGNQPQHF. The V and J genes are TRBV6-6 and TRBJ1-5; maybe TRBD1 (6 bases). Germline V gives CDR1 MNHNY, CDR2 SVGAGI (reference sequence). With 5 bases removed from V and 4 bases from J, the gap between germline ends came to 15 bases. The CDR3 has 15 amino acids.

The gene calls are TRBV7-2 and TRBJ2-5, with TRBD1 matching over 7 bases. With V trimmed by 6 bases and J by 2 bases, 3 bases remained unmatched. Germline CDR1 SGHTA, CDR2 FQGNSA. This CDR3 has 13 residues. The CDR3 reads CASSPGQQETQYF. DNA of the CDR3: TGTGCCAGCAGTCCGGGACAGCAAGAGACCCAGTACTTC.

V and J are TRBV6-5 and TRBJ2-7; 8 bases line up with TRBD2. The junction had 9 bases not matched to a gene; V was cut back by 8 bases and J by 6 bases. This CDR3 contains 13 residues. The germline CDR1 and CDR2 sequences are MNHEY and SVGAGI. The CDR3 region has the DNA TGTGCCAGCGCGCGGGGGGCATCCAGCGAGCAGTACTTC. It specifies CASARGASSEQYF.